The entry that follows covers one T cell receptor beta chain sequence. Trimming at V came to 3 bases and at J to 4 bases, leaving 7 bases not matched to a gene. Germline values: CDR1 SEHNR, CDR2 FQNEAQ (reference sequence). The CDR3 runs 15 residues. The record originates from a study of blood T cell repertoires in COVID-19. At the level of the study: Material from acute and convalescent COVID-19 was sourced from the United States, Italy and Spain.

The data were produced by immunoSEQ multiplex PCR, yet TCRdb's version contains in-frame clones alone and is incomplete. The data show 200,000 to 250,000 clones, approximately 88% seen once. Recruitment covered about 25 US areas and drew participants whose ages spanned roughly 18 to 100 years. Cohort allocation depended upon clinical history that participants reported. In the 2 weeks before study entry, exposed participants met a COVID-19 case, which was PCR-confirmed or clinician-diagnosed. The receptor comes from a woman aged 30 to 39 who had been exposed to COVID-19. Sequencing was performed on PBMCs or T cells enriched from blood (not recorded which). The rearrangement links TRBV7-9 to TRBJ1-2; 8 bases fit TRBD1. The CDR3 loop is CASSFIRGRSYGYTF. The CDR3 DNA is TGTGCCAGCAGCTTCATCAGGGGGCGATCCTATGGCTACACCTTC.